A selection of T cell receptor beta chains follows, all from one sample in a study of T cell repertoires in cytomegalovirus infection. TCRdb reprocessed the reads with MiXCR, giving one entry per CDR3 protein. The table has more than 300,000 distinct CDR3 sequences, around a third seen once; the top ten hold about 13%. Their recognized antigens are unknown. The specimen comprised cultured PBMCs, sampled from culture after CMV antigen stimulation. These receptors were taken from a human donor in good health (CMV status not recorded). Some clones in this sample may be carry-over from other donors' samples. Both conserved end residues are part of each CDR3. The D gene is left open where the match is weak. Only part of the rows carry a size: once, few, many, or a class if the clone is expanded.

v_gene	j_gene	d_gene	abundance	CDR3aa	CDR3nt
TRBV6-1	TRBJ2-3	TRBD2	few	CATKAREGPDTQYF	TGTGCCACTAAGGCGCGGGAGGGCCCGGATACGCAGTATTTT
TRBV5-8	TRBJ2-3	TRBD1	.	CASSLGQGRYDTQYF	TGTGCCAGCAGCTTGGGACAGGGGCGGTATGATACGCAGTATTTT
TRBV12-3/TRBV12-4	TRBJ2-1	.	once	CASISGNEQFF	TGTGCCAGCATTTCTGGTAATGAGCAGTTCTTC
TRBV19	TRBJ1-2	TRBD1	.	CASSTSTGRYYGYTF	TGTGCCAGTAGTACCTCGACAGGGAGGTACTATGGCTACACCTTC
TRBV7-2	TRBJ2-5	TRBD2	many	CASSLVGGRRETQYF	TGTGCCAGCAGCTTAGTTGGCGGGAGAAGGGAGACCCAGTACTTC
TRBV6-1	TRBJ1-6	TRBD1	.	CASTRTGGMDSPLHF	TGTGCCAGCACAAGGACAGGGGGCATGGATTCACCCCTCCACTTT
TRBV29-1	TRBJ2-7	TRBD1	few	CSVTGQGYEQYF	TGCAGCGTGACGGGACAGGGCTACGAGCAGTACTTC
TRBV7-9	TRBJ1-3	.	few	CASSPSMDQSPGNTIYF	TGTGCCAGCAGCCCATCCATGGATCAATCACCTGGAAACACCATATATTTT
TRBV12-3/TRBV12-4	TRBJ1-5	.	few	CASSWDGRGGSNQPQHF	TGTGCCAGCAGTTGGGATGGGAGGGGGGGGAGCAATCAGCCCCAGCATTTT
TRBV6-6	TRBJ2-7	.	few	CASRGGPGSSYEQYF	TGTGCCAGCAGGGGGGGGCCAGGGAGCTCCTACGAGCAGTACTTC